This is a list of T cell receptor beta chains from one sample in a study of cytomegalovirus exposure and HLA in healthy donors. Assay: immunoSEQ multiplex PCR; the TCRdb copy retains only in-frame clones and omits some. Altogether around 190,000 clones are present, 70% to 80% being singletons, with the ten largest covering 2.4%. The source material was PBMCs. All receptors derive from a man between 60 and 75 years old in good health and CMV-seronegative. The CDR3 runs from the conserved cysteine through the conserved F or W. The D gene is left open where the match is weak. Expanded clones get a size class; other rows say once, few or many, or leave the size out.

cdr3_aa: CASSRGTGGATEAFF
cdr3_nt: TGTGCCAGTAGTCGCGGGACAGGCGGGGCTACTGAAGCTTTCTTT
d_call: TRBD1
clone_size: NA
v_call: TRBV19
j_call: TRBJ1-1

cdr3_aa: CASSYRVNEKLFF
cdr3_nt: TGCGCCAGCAGTTACAGGGTTAATGAAAAACTGTTTTTT
d_call: NA
clone_size: NA
v_call: TRBV5-1
j_call: TRBJ1-4

cdr3_aa: CASIQGSYNEQFF
cdr3_nt: TGTGCCAGCATCCAGGGCTCCTACAATGAGCAGTTCTTC
d_call: NA
clone_size: NA
v_call: TRBV28
j_call: TRBJ2-1

cdr3_aa: CASSLTGGKTQYF
cdr3_nt: TGTGCCAGCAGCTTAACAGGGGGGAAGACCCAGTACTTC
d_call: TRBD1
clone_size: NA
v_call: TRBV7-9
j_call: TRBJ2-5

cdr3_aa: CASSSLGLRGISTDTQYF
cdr3_nt: TGTGCCAGCAGCTCGCTGGGTTTGCGGGGGATTAGCACAGATACGCAGTATTTT
d_call: TRBD2
clone_size: NA
v_call: TRBV11-2
j_call: TRBJ2-3

cdr3_aa: CAISESRSQTGGEETQYF
cdr3_nt: TGTGCCATCAGTGAGTCGCGGAGCCAGACAGGGGGGGAAGAGACCCAGTACTTC
d_call: TRBD1
clone_size: NA
v_call: TRBV10-3
j_call: TRBJ2-5

cdr3_aa: CAISALADLRELFF
cdr3_nt: TGTGCCATCAGTGCTCTAGCGGACCTTCGGGAGCTGTTTTTT
d_call: TRBD2
clone_size: few
v_call: TRBV10-3
j_call: TRBJ2-2

cdr3_aa: CASSLVRGSGANVLTF
cdr3_nt: TGTGCCAGCAGCTTAGTCAGGGGCTCTGGGGCCAACGTCCTGACTTTC
d_call: NA
clone_size: NA
v_call: TRBV13
j_call: TRBJ2-6

cdr3_aa: CASSFGDRRGTEAFF
cdr3_nt: TGTGCCAGCAGTTTTGGGGACAGGCGGGGCACTGAAGCTTTCTTT
d_call: TRBD1
clone_size: NA
v_call: TRBV28
j_call: TRBJ1-1

cdr3_aa: CASSQDEGGLTDTQYF
cdr3_nt: TGCGCCAGCAGCCAAGATGAGGGAGGCCTCACAGATACGCAGTATTTT
d_call: NA
clone_size: NA
v_call: TRBV4-1
j_call: TRBJ2-3

cdr3_aa: CASSWQGGTEAFF
cdr3_nt: TGTGCCAGCAGCTGGCAGGGAGGTACTGAAGCTTTCTTT
d_call: NA
clone_size: many
v_call: TRBV7-9
j_call: TRBJ1-1

cdr3_aa: CASRLDRASNQPQHF
cdr3_nt: TGTGCCAGTAGGCTCGACAGGGCCAGCAATCAGCCCCAGCATTTT
d_call: TRBD1
clone_size: NA
v_call: TRBV19
j_call: TRBJ1-5

cdr3_aa: CASRAGQGSQPQHF
cdr3_nt: TGTGCCAGCAGGGCGGGACAGGGGAGTCAGCCCCAGCATTTT
d_call: TRBD1
clone_size: NA
v_call: TRBV2
j_call: TRBJ1-5

cdr3_aa: CASSWGPGVTGNQPQHF
cdr3_nt: TGTGCCAGCAGCTGGGGTCCGGGAGTTACGGGCAATCAGCCCCAGCATTTT
d_call: NA
clone_size: NA
v_call: TRBV5-6
j_call: TRBJ1-5

cdr3_aa: CASRPLGGNTEAFF
cdr3_nt: TGTGCCAGCAGGCCGTTGGGGGGGAACACTGAAGCTTTCTTT
d_call: NA
clone_size: NA
v_call: TRBV27
j_call: TRBJ1-1

cdr3_aa: CASSPSVYYEQYF
cdr3_nt: TGTGCCAGCAGCCCCTCTGTCTACTACGAGCAGTACTTC
d_call: NA
clone_size: few
v_call: TRBV5-5
j_call: TRBJ2-7

cdr3_aa: CASSLVTQGAETQYF
cdr3_nt: TGTGCCAGCAGCTTAGTAACTCAGGGGGCAGAGACCCAGTACTTC
d_call: TRBD1
clone_size: NA
v_call: TRBV7-6
j_call: TRBJ2-5

cdr3_aa: CASSVATGTSGSYEQYF
cdr3_nt: TGTGCCAGCAGCGTAGCAACGGGGACTAGCGGATCCTACGAGCAGTACTTC
d_call: TRBD2
clone_size: NA
v_call: TRBV9
j_call: TRBJ2-7

cdr3_aa: CASSDTGDSGNTIYF
cdr3_nt: TGTGCCAGCAGCGATACAGGGGACTCTGGAAACACCATATATTTT
d_call: TRBD1
clone_size: NA
v_call: TRBV5-4
j_call: TRBJ1-3

cdr3_aa: CASSPRSRGNTGELFF
cdr3_nt: TGTGCCAGCAGCCCGAGGTCGAGAGGGAACACCGGGGAGCTGTTTTTT
d_call: NA
clone_size: NA
v_call: TRBV7-3
j_call: TRBJ2-2

cdr3_aa: CSGGGASYGYTF
cdr3_nt: TGCAGCGGAGGTGGGGCCTCCTATGGCTACACCTTC
d_call: NA
clone_size: few
v_call: TRBV29-1
j_call: TRBJ1-2

cdr3_aa: CASSQAGLDTEAFF
cdr3_nt: TGCGCCAGCAGCCAGGCGGGGCTGGACACTGAAGCTTTCTTT
d_call: NA
clone_size: NA
v_call: TRBV4-3
j_call: TRBJ1-1

cdr3_aa: CASSPPGDGNTGELFF
cdr3_nt: TGTGCCAGCTCACCACCGGGCGACGGGAACACCGGGGAGCTGTTTTTT
d_call: NA
clone_size: NA
v_call: TRBV18
j_call: TRBJ2-2

cdr3_aa: CASSLPSLAGEQYF
cdr3_nt: TGTGCCAGCAGTTTACCTTCCCTAGCGGGCGAGCAGTACTTC
d_call: TRBD2
clone_size: NA
v_call: TRBV28
j_call: TRBJ2-7

cdr3_aa: CASNPTNYYEQYF
cdr3_nt: TGTGCCAGCAACCCCACAAATTACTACGAGCAGTACTTC
d_call: NA
clone_size: NA
v_call: TRBV28
j_call: TRBJ2-7

cdr3_aa: CASSGQGDAEQFF
cdr3_nt: TGTGCCAGCAGTGGACAGGGGGACGCTGAGCAGTTCTTC
d_call: TRBD1
clone_size: NA
v_call: TRBV6-1
j_call: TRBJ2-1

cdr3_aa: CASSLAGTDTQYF
cdr3_nt: TGTGCCAGCAGCTTGGCGGGTACAGATACGCAGTATTTT
d_call: NA
clone_size: NA
v_call: TRBV5-6
j_call: TRBJ2-3